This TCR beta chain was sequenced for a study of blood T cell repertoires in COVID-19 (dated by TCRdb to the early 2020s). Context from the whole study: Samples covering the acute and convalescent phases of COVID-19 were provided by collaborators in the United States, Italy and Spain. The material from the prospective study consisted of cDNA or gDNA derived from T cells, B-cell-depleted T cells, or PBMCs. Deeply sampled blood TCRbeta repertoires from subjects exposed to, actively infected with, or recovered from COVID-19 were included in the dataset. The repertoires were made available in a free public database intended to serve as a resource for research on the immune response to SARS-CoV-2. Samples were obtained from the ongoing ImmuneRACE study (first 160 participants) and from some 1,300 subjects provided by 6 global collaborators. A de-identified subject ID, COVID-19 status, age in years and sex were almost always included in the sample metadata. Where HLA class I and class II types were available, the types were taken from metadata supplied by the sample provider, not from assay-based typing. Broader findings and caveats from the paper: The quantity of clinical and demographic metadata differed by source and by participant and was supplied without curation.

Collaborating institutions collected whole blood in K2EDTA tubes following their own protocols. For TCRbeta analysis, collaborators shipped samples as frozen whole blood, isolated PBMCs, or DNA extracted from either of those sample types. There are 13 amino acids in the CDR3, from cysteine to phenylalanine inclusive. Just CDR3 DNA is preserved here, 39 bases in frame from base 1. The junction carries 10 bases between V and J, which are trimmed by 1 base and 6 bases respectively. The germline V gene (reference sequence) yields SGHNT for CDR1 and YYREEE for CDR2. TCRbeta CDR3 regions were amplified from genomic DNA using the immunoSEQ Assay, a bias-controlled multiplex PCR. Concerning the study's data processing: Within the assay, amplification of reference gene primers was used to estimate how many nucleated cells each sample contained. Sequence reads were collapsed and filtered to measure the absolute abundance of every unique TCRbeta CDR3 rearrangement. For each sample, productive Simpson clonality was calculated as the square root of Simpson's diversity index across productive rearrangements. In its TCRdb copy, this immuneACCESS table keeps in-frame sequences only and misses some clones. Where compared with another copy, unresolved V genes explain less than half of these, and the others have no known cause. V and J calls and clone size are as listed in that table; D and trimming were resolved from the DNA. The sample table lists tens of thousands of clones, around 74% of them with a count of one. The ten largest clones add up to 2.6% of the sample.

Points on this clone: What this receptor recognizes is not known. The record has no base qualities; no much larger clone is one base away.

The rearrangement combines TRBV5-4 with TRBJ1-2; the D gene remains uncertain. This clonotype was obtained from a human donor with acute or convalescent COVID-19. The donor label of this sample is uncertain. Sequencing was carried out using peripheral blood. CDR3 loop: CASSLTTGNGYTF. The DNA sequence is TGTGCCAGCAGCTTGACGACGGGGAATGGCTACACCTTC. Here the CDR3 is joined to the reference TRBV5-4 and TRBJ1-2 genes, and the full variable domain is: ETGVTQSPTHLIKTRGQQVTLRCSSQSGHNTVSWYQQALGQGPQFIFQYYREEENGRGNFPPRFSGLQFPNYSSELNVNALELDDSALYLCASSLTTGNGYTFGSGTRLTVV.